Listed here are 27 T cell receptor beta chains from one sample, sequenced in a study of cytomegalovirus exposure and HLA in healthy donors. PCR amplification relied on 60 Vbeta primers (plus 13 Jbeta primers). Using immunoSEQ multiplex PCR, the repertoire was profiled, and TCRdb retains in-frame clones only, with some absent. The sample holds over 150,000 clones, 80% seen once. The sample was PBMCs. These receptors originate from a man younger than 40 in good health and CMV-seronegative.

This chain joins TRBV30 and TRBJ1-5, with TRBD1 as a possible D gene (5 bases). Germline V gene data show CDR1 as GTSNPN and CDR2 as SVGIG (reference sequence). The CDR3 extends over 13 amino acids. V was pared by 3 bases and J by 10 bases, with 16 bases between. For the CDR3, the DNA is TGTGCCTGGAGCCCGGCGGGGGAGAGCCCCCAGCATTTT. This sequence encodes CAWSPAGESPQHF.

The genes are TRBV19 and TRBJ2-7, with D perhaps matching TRBD1 (6 bases). Germline CDR1 LNHDA, CDR2 SQIVND (reference sequence). This CDR3 has 16 amino acids. V lost 0 bases and J 3 bases, leaving 15 bases between the germline ends. As DNA, the CDR3 is TGTGCCAGTAGTATAGATCAGGAACAGGGCAACTACGAGCAGTACTTC. Amino acid sequence: CASSIDQEQGNYEQYF.

The gene calls are TRBV30 and TRBJ2-5; possibly TRBD1 for D (6 bases). Between the trimmed V and J ends, which lost 3 bases and 5 bases, there was a span of 13 bases. This CDR3 region has 13 residues. Germline CDR1 reads GTSNPN; CDR2 reads SVGIG (reference sequence). CDR3 DNA sequence: TGTGCCTGGAGCGCAGGGGTAACGGAGACCCAGTACTTC. This encodes CAWSAGVTETQYF.

This chain links TRBV15 with TRBJ1-1, with D possibly being TRBD1 (6 bases). Germline CDR1 is LNHNV and CDR2 is YYDKDF (reference sequence). The CDR3 is 16 amino acids. Trimming left V 5 bases short and J 3 bases short, with 19 bases between. The DNA for the CDR3 is TGTGCCACCAGCGGATTCCGGGACACCAACGACACTGAAGCTTTCTTT. As protein: CATSGFRDTNDTEAFF.

The V call is TRBV21-1, the J call TRBJ1-1. TRBV21-1 is an annotated pseudogene. The CDR3 extends over 15 amino acids. In DNA, the CDR3 is TGTGCCAGCAGCATCCAAGAACTTATGAACACTGAAGCTTTCTTT. It is translated as CASSIQELMNTEAFF.

The V and J genes are TRBV29-1 and TRBJ2-5; tentative D call: TRBD2 (5 bases). The V and J ends lost 0 bases and 8 bases respectively, with 10 bases between them. Germline V gives CDR1 SQVTM, CDR2 ANQGSEA. The CDR3 runs to 12 residues. CDR3 coding DNA: TGCAGCGTTGAAGACCCAGAGGGTACCCAGTACTTC. Protein: CSVEDPEGTQYF.

This clone was detected only a few times. The genes are TRBV29-1 and TRBJ2-2, with 12 bases identical to TRBD2. Trimming cost V 6 bases and J 6 bases; bases outside gene matches: 8. Germline V gene sequence: CDR1 SQVTM, CDR2 ANQGSEA. The CDR3 has 15 residues. The CDR3 protein is CSVHRGLAGPGELFF. In DNA, the CDR3 is TGCAGCGTCCACCGGGGACTAGCGGGCCCCGGGGAGCTGTTTTTT.

The rearrangement joins TRBV5-1 to TRBJ1-1; a possible D gene is TRBD1 (6 bases). The CDR3 covers 14 residues. Germline CDR1 reads SGHRS; CDR2 reads YFSETQ. Trimming shortened V by 2 bases and J by 11 bases, and 19 bases separated the two germline ends. The CDR3 DNA reads as TGCGCCAGCAGCTTAGGGGGTGCGACAGGAGAGGCTTTCTTT. As protein: CASSLGGATGEAFF.

The chain employs TRBV5-1 and TRBJ2-3; D is uncertain. V lost 3 bases to trimming and J lost 3 bases, with 8 bases between them. The CDR3 is 13 residues long. Germline CDR1 and CDR2: SGHRS and YFSETQ. CDR3 nucleotide sequence: TGCGCCAGCAGCTATCGAGTGACAGATACGCAGTATTTT. Residues: CASSYRVTDTQYF.

This clone was counted once. The chain uses TRBV7-8 and TRBJ2-3; TRBD2 agrees at 10 bases. Germline assignment: CDR1 SGHVS and CDR2 FQNEAQ. The CDR3 contains 15 residues. Trimming at V came to 6 bases and at J to 1 base, leaving 4 bases not matched to a gene. CDR3: CASRRGTSGTDTQYF. The DNA for the CDR3 is TGTGCCAGCAGACGAGGGACTAGCGGCACAGATACGCAGTATTTT.

The chain uses TRBV10-3 and TRBJ2-7; 7 nucleotides line up with TRBD2. V lost 4 bases to trimming and J lost 7 bases; unmatched junction nucleotides: 7. Germline V CDR1 and CDR2: ENHRY, SYGVKD. The CDR3 contains 13 residues. The CDR3 loop reads CAISVGGWREQYF. CDR3 DNA sequence: TGTGCCATCAGTGTGGGGGGGTGGCGGGAGCAGTACTTC.

The chain has TRBV6-5 and TRBJ1-2; D not resolved. The V and J ends lost 7 bases and 13 bases respectively, with 22 bases between them. The CDR3 totals 13 residues. Per the germline V gene, CDR1 is MNHEY and CDR2 is SVGAGI. CDR3 sequence: CASKRTGEVKCTF. The CDR3 coding sequence is TGTGCCAGCAAGCGTACCGGGGAGGTAAAGTGCACCTTC.

This rearrangement joins TRBV6-4 to TRBJ1-5; D is perhaps TRBD1 (6 bases). The CDR3 extends over 14 amino acids. Per germline, CDR1 MRHNA and CDR2 SNTAGT. Trimming took off 3 bases at V and 4 bases at J, with 10 bases between the two ends. CDR3: CASSEQGGNQPQHF. The CDR3 DNA follows: TGTGCCAGCAGTGAACAGGGCGGAAATCAGCCCCAGCATTTT.

The chain is built from TRBV7-8 and TRBJ2-3; TRBD2 might be the D (6 bases). Deletions cut 3 bases from V and 6 bases from J, with 16 bases between. CDR1 is SGHVS, CDR2 FQNEAQ, per germline. This CDR3 has 15 residues. CDR3 region: CASSFLGGVGDTQYF. The CDR3 DNA reads as TGTGCCAGCAGCTTTCTCGGGGGAGTGGGGGATACGCAGTATTTT.

V and J are TRBV6-4 and TRBJ2-7; 7 bases map to TRBD2. Germline CDR1 and CDR2: MRHNA and SNTAGT. The CDR3 runs 14 residues. V lost 5 bases and J lost 4; bases outside the gene matches: 8. DNA for the CDR3: TGTGCCAGCAGTAGCAACGGGGGGACTTACGAGCAGTACTTC. Translating it yields CASSSNGGTYEQYF.

This clone was recorded a few times. The genes are TRBV28 and TRBJ2-7; D may be TRBD1 (5 bases). The CDR3 extends over 14 amino acids. From germline, CDR1 is MDHEN and CDR2 SYDVKM. Trimming removed 5 bases at V and 3 bases at J, with 14 bases between. The CDR3 DNA reads as TGTGCCAGCAGTCATCGACAGTTTCTCTACGAGCAGTACTTC. Its protein is CASSHRQFLYEQYF. The whole variable domain, remainder taken from reference TRBV28 and TRBJ2-7, is DVKVTQSSRYLVKRTGEKVFLECVQDMDHENMFWYRQDPGLGLRLIYFSYDVKMKEKGDIPEGYSVSREKKERFSLILESASTNQTSMYLCASSHRQFLYEQYFGPGTRLTVT.

The chain joins TRBV27 to TRBJ2-6, with D perhaps matching TRBD1 (5 bases). CDR1 and CDR2 (germline): MNHEY, SMNVEV (reference sequence). The V end was cut by 7 bases, the J end by 0 bases, with 22 bases between. This CDR3 has 19 amino acids. CDR3 loop: CASTSLTDSALSGANVLTF. DNA of the CDR3: TGTGCCAGCACTTCTCTCACTGACAGCGCACTCTCTGGGGCCAACGTCCTGACTTTC.

This chain links TRBV2 with TRBJ2-3; D is uncertain. The CDR3 consists of 16 residues. Trimming cost V 2 bases and J 2 bases, with 14 bases left between them. Germline assignment: CDR1 SNHLY and CDR2 FYNNEI. The CDR3 DNA reads as TGTGCCAGCAGTGAAAGACTCATCGGGTACACAGATACGCAGTATTTT. It is translated as CASSERLIGYTDTQYF.

In DNA form, the CDR3 reads TGTGCCAGCAGCCAGACGGGGGAAAGGGACGAGCAGTACTTC. Protein sequence: CASSQTGERDEQYF. J is TRBJ2-7 and V is TRBV7-2; D might be TRBD2 (6 bases). The CDR3 covers 14 residues. Trimming took off 5 bases at V and 5 bases at J, with 16 bases between the two ends. Germline CDR1 is SGHTA and CDR2 is FQGNSA.

This clone was observed once. V is TRBV9 and J is TRBJ2-3; D is unclear. This CDR3 comprises 13 residues. Germline V gene sequence: CDR1 SGDLS, CDR2 YYNGEE. Trimming took 5 bases from V and 6 from J, leaving 13 bases between them. CDR3 amino acids: CASSRGLWDTQYF. CDR3 bases: TGTGCCAGCAGTCGAGGCCTTTGGGATACGCAGTATTTT.

The gene calls are TRBV29-1 and TRBJ2-1; 13 nucleotides agree with TRBD2. V gave up 7 bases and J gave up 0 bases; unmatched junction bases: 3. CDR3 length: 15 amino acids. Germline V CDR1 and CDR2: SQVTM, ANQGSEA. DNA for the CDR3: TGCAGCGCTCGGACTAGCGGGAGCTCCTACAATGAGCAGTTCTTC. Residues: CSARTSGSSYNEQFF.

The V call is TRBV11-1, the J call TRBJ2-2, with D maybe TRBD2 (6 bases). Germline CDR1 and CDR2: SGHAT and FQDESV (reference sequence). The ends were cut back, 1 base at V and 5 bases at J, with 8 bases in the middle. This CDR3 is 14 amino acids long. The CDR3 loop is CASSLDRGTGELFF. CDR3 DNA sequence: TGTGCCAGCAGCTTAGATCGGGGGACCGGGGAGCTGTTTTTT. Variable domain in full (rest from reference TRBV11-1 and TRBJ2-2): EAEVAQSPRYKITEKSQAVAFWCDPISGHATLYWYRQILGQGPELLVQFQDESVVDDSQLPKDRFSAERLKGVDSTLKIQPAELGDSAMYLCASSLDRGTGELFFGEGSRLTVL.

This clone was counted a single time. The chain recombines TRBV28 with TRBJ1-2; D is undetermined. The CDR3 length is 15 residues. Trimming took 6 bases from V and 2 from J, leaving 16 bases between them. Germline assignment: CDR1 MDHEN and CDR2 SYDVKM. Written as DNA, the CDR3 is TGTGCCAGCAGCCATTCTCGAGAGGAGAACTATGGCTACACCTTC. This codes for CASSHSREENYGYTF.

There are a few counts of this clone. V is TRBV6-1 and J is TRBJ1-3; 7 nucleotides line up with TRBD1. The CDR3 totals 13 residues. J lost 4 bases, V lost 4 bases, and 1 base had no gene match. The germline CDR1 and CDR2 sequences are MNHNS and SASEGT. The CDR3 sequence: CASSAGQGNTIYF. The CDR3 region has the DNA TGTGCCAGCAGTGCGGGACAGGGAAACACCATATATTTT.

This clone was found a few times. The chain carries TRBV5-4 and TRBJ1-1; possibly TRBD1 for D (5 bases). The CDR3 totals 14 residues. With 4 bases removed from V and 0 bases from J, the gap between germline ends came to 10 bases. In germline, CDR1 is SGHNT, CDR2 YYREEE (reference sequence). CDR3 in DNA: TGTGCCAGCAGCCCCACGGGGGTGAACACTGAAGCTTTCTTT. Its translation is CASSPTGVNTEAFF.

The V gene is TRBV28, the J gene TRBJ1-1; D remains unclear. This CDR3 contains 16 residues. Trimming took 5 bases from V and 0 from J, leaving 16 bases between them. Germline assignment: CDR1 MDHEN and CDR2 SYDVKM. The CDR3 bases are TGTGCCAGCAGTCCACCCGATGCCCCTATGAACACTGAAGCTTTCTTT. Its translation: CASSPPDAPMNTEAFF. The full variable domain, in which reference TRBV28 and TRBJ1-1 provide the parts outside the CDR3, is DVKVTQSSRYLVKRTGEKVFLECVQDMDHENMFWYRQDPGLGLRLIYFSYDVKMKEKGDIPEGYSVSREKKERFSLILESASTNQTSMYLCASSPPDAPMNTEAFFGQGTRLTVV.

Only a few counts were recorded for this clone. CDR3 in DNA: TGTGCCAGCAGCTCCGAGCCGGGGGCCGGGGAGCTGTTTTTT. Protein sequence: CASSSEPGAGELFF. V is TRBV7-9 and J is TRBJ2-2; TRBD2 might be the D (6 bases). V was shortened by 4 bases and J by 6 bases, with 12 bases between the two germline ends. The CDR3 has 14 amino acids. The germline gives CDR1 SEHNR, CDR2 FQNEAQ (reference sequence).